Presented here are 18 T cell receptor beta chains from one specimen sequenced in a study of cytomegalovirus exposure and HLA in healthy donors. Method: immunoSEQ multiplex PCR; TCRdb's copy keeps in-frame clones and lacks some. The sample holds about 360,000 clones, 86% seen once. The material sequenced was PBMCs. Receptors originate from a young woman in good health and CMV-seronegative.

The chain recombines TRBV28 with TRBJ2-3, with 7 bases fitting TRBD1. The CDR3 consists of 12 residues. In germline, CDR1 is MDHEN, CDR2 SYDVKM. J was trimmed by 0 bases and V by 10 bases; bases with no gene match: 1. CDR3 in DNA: TGTGCCACGGGACAGAGCACAGATACGCAGTATTTT. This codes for CATGQSTDTQYF.

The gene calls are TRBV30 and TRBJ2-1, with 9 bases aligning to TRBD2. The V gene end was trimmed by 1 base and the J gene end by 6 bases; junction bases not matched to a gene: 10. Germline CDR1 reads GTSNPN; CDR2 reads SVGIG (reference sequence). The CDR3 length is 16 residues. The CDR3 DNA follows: TGTGCCTGGAGTGGGCCCTCGGGACTAGCCCTCAATGAGCAGTTCTTC. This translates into CAWSGPSGLALNEQFF.

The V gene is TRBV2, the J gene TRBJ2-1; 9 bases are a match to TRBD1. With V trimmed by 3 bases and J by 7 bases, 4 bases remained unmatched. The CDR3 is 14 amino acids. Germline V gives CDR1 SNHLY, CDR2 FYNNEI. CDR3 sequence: CASSEPDRGNEQFF. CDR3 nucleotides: TGTGCCAGCAGTGAGCCAGACAGGGGGAATGAGCAGTTCTTC. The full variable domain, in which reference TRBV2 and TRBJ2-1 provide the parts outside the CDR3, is EPEVTQTPSHQVTQMGQEVILRCVPISNHLYFYWYRQILGQKVEFLVSFYNNEISEKSEIFDDQFSVERPDGSNFTLKIRSTKLEDSAMYFCASSEPDRGNEQFFGPGTRLTVL.

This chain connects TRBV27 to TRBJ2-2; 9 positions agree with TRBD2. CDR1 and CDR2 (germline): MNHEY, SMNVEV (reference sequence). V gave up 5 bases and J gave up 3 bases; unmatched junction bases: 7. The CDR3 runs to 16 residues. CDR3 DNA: TGTGCCAGCAGTAGAACCGGGACTAGCCACACCGGGGAGCTGTTTTTT. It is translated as CASSRTGTSHTGELFF.

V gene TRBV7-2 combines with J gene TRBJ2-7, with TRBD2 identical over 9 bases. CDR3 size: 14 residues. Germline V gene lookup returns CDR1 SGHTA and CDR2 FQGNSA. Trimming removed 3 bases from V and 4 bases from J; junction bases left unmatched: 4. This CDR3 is CASSFVSGSYEQYF. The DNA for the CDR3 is TGTGCCAGCAGCTTCGTTAGCGGGAGTTACGAGCAGTACTTC.

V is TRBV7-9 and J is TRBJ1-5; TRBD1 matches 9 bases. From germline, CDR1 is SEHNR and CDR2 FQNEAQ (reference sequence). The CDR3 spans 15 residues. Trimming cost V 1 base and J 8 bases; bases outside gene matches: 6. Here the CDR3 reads CASSLGGTGQEPQHF. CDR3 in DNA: TGTGCCAGCAGCTTAGGGGGGACAGGGCAGGAGCCCCAGCATTTT.

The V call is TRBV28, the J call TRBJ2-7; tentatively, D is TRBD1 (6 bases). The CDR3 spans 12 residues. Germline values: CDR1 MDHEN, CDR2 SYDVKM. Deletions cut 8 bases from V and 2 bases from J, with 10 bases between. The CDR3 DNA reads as TGTGCCAGCTGGGACACAACCTACGAGCAGTACTTC. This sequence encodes CASWDTTYEQYF.

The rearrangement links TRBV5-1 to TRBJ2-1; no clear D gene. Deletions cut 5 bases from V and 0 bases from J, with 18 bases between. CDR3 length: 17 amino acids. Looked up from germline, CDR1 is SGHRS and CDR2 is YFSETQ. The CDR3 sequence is CASSSMKARSSYNEQFF. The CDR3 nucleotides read TGCGCCAGCAGTTCCATGAAAGCCCGTAGCTCCTACAATGAGCAGTTCTTC.

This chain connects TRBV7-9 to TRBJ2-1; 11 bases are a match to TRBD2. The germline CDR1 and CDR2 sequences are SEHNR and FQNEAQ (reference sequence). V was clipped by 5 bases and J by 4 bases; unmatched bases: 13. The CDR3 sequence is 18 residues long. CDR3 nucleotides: TGTGCCAGCAGCGCGACTAGCGGGGCCTACCGTCGGTACAATGAGCAGTTCTTC. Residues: CASSATSGAYRRYNEQFF.

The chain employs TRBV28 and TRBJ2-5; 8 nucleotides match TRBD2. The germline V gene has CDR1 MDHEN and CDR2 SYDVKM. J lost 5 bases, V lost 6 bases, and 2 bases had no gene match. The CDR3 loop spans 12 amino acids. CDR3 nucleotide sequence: TGTGCCAGCAGGAGACTAGCGGAGACCCAGTACTTC. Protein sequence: CASRRLAETQYF.

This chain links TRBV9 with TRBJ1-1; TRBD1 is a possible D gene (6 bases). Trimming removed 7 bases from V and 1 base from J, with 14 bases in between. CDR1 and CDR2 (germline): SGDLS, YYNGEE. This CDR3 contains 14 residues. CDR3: CASQRGHSNTEAFF. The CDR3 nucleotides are TGTGCCAGCCAGCGGGGGCACTCGAACACTGAAGCTTTCTTT. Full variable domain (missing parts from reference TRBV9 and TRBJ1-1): DSGVTQTPKHLITATGQRVTLRCSPRSGDLSVYWYQQSLDQGLQFLIQYYNGEERAKGNILERFSAQQFPDLHSELNLSSLELGDSALYFCASQRGHSNTEAFFGQGTRLTVV.

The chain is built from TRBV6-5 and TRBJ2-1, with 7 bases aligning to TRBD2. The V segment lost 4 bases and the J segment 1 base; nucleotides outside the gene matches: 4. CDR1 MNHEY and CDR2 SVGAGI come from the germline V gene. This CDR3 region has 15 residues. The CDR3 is CASSFALASYNEQFF. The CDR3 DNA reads TGTGCCAGCAGTTTCGCACTAGCGTCCTACAATGAGCAGTTCTTC.

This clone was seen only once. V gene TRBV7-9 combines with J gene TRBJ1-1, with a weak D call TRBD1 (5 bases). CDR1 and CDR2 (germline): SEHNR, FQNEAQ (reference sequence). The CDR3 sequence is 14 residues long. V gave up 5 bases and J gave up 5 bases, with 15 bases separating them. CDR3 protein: CASSHKVGGTEAFF. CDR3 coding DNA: TGTGCCAGCAGCCATAAGGTGGGGGGGACTGAAGCTTTCTTT. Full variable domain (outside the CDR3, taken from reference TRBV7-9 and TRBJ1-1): DTGVSQNPRHKITKRGQNVTFRCDPISEHNRLYWYRQTLGQGPEFLTYFQNEAQLEKSRLLSDRFSAERPKGSFSTLEIQRTEQGDSAMYLCASSHKVGGTEAFFGQGTRLTVV.

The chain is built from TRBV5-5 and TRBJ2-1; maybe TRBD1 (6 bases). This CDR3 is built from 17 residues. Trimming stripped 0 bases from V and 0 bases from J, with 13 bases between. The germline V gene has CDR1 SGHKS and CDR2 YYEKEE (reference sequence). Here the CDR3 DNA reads TGTGCCAGCAGCTTGGCAGGGGAGTCGTACTCCTACAATGAGCAGTTCTTC. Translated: CASSLAGESYSYNEQFF. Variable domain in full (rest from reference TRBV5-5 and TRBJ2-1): DAGVTQSPTHLIKTRGQQVTLRCSPISGHKSVSWYQQVLGQGPQFIFQYYEKEERGRGNFPDRFSARQFPNYSSELNVNALLLGDSALYLCASSLAGESYSYNEQFFGPGTRLTVL.

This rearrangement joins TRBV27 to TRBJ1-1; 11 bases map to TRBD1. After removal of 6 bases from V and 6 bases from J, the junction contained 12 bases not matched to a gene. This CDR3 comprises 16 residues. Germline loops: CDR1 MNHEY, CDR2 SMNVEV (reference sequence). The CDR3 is CASSFGTGGGEAEAFF. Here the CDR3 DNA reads TGTGCCAGCAGCTTCGGGACAGGGGGAGGGGAGGCTGAAGCTTTCTTT.

CDR3 bases: TGTGCCAGCAGCTTAACAAACACTGAAGCTTTCTTT. This translates into CASSLTNTEAFF. J is TRBJ1-1 and V is TRBV11-2; D is uncertain. The CDR3 has 12 residues. Germline values: CDR1 SGHAT, CDR2 FQNNGV. With 2 bases removed from V and 2 bases from J, the gap between germline ends came to 3 bases.

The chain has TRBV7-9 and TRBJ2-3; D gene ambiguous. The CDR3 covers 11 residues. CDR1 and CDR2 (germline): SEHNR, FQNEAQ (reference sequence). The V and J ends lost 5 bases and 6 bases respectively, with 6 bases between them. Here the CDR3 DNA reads TGTGCCAGCAGCGAGATGGATACGCAGTATTTT. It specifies CASSEMDTQYF.

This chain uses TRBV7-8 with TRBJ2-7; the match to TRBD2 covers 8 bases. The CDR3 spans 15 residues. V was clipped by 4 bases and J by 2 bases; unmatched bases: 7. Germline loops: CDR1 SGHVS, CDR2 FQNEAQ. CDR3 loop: CASSSLAGPTYEQYF. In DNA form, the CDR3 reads TGTGCCAGCAGCTCTTTAGCGGGACCGACCTACGAGCAGTACTTC. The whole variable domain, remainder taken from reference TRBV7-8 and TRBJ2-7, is GAGVSQSPRYKVAKRGQDVALRCDPISGHVSLFWYQQALGQGPEFLTYFQNEAQLDKSGLPSDRFFAERPEGSVSTLKIQRTQQEDSAVYLCASSSLAGPTYEQYFGPGTRLTVT.